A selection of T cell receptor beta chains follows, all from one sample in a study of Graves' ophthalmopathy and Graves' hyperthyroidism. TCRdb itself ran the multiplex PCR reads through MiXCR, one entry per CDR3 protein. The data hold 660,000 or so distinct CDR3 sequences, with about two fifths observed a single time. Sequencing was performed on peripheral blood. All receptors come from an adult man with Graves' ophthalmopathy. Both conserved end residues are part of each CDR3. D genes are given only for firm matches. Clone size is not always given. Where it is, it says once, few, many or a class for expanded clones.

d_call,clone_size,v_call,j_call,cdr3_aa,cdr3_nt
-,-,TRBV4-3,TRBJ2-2,CASSPTTGTGELFF,TGCGCCAGCAGCCCGACGACTGGGACCGGGGAGCTGTTTTTT
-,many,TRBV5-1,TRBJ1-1,CASSITGQNTEAFF,TGCGCCAGCAGCATAACAGGACAGAACACTGAAGCTTTCTTT
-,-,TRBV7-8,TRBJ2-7,CASSIRDTWEQYF,TGTGCCAGCAGCATCCGGGACACTTGGGAGCAGTACTTC
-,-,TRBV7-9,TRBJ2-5,CASSPQGGAQETQYF,TGTGCCAGCAGCCCCCAGGGGGGGGCGCAAGAGACCCAGTACTTC
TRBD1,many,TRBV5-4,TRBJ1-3,CASSRDSASGNTIYF,TGTGCCAGCAGTCGGGACAGTGCCTCTGGAAACACCATATATTTT
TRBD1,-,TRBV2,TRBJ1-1,CATSPRSGTEDTEAFF,TGTGCCACCTCCCCGCGTTCCGGGACAGAGGACACTGAAGCTTTCTTT
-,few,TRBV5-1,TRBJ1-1,CASSQRQQGNTEALF,TGCGCCAGCAGCCAACGTCAACAGGGAAACACTGAAGCTCTCTTT
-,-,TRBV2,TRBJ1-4,CATGARGRDEKLFF,TGTGCCACCGGAGCTCGGGGCAGAGATGAAAAACTGTTTTTT
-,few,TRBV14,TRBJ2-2,CASSRPSNTGELFF,TGTGCCAGCAGCCGTCCAAGTAACACCGGGGAGCTGTTTTTT
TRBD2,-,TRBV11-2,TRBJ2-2,CASSPSGTVGELFF,TGTGCCAGCAGCCCGAGCGGGACGGTCGGGGAGCTGTTTTTT